The following is a T cell receptor (beta chain) sequence with its context. Antigen: not known. Primed by a sample-barcoded 5' primer and a J-beta primer mix, a second PCR proceeded for 7 to 11 cycles. Each cDNA molecule received a tag from a template-switch adaptor that had 12 random nucleotides. In TCRdb, the 5' RACE reads were re-called with MiXCR into one record per CDR3 protein. The table has more than 1,400,000 distinct CDR3 sequences, around two fifths seen once. This sample is drawn from a study of blood T cells in healthy people across ages. General study findings and limits: Roughly linear declines in TCR beta diversity per million T cells occurred with age. Across samples, TCR beta diversity tracked strongly with naive T cell percentage. The lack of PBMC sorting stopped any conclusive naive versus antigen-experienced comparison.

The CDR3 spans 16 residues. V lost 3 bases and J lost 3; bases outside the gene matches: 9. Germline CDR1 and CDR2: LGHNA and YNFKEQ. This chain joins TRBV4-2 and TRBJ2-3; TRBD2 matches 7 bases. The source of this sequence is a young woman in good health. The sequenced material came from blood. CDR3 coding DNA: TGTGCCAGCAGCCACCATGGGGCGGGAGCAACAGATACGCAGTATTTT. Amino acid sequence: CASSHHGAGATDTQYF.